This T cell receptor (beta chain) was captured in a study of blood T cell repertoires in COVID-19. Study as a whole: There were acute and convalescent COVID-19 samples, and they came from the United States, Italy and Spain. Nucleic acid was either cDNA or gDNA, and it came from T cells, B-cell-depleted T cells, or PBMCs.

How the authors handled the data: Scientists estimated how many nucleated cells there were by amplifying reference gene primers. Repertoires were generated with immunoSEQ multiplex PCR, while TCRdb's copy carries only in-frame clones and drops some. V, J and clone size derive from that table, while D and trimming were established from the DNA sequence. The sample gives about 83,000 clones, around 87% of which show up once; roughly 3.1% is in the top ten. CDR1 and CDR2 from the germline V gene are MNHEY and SVGAGI. The J segment lost 4 bases and the V segment lost 6 bases, leaving 7 bases of the junction unmatched. The CDR3 extends over 14 amino acids.

The receptor comes from a woman aged 50 to 65 with active or convalescent COVID-19. Sequencing was carried out using peripheral blood. The chain joins TRBV6-5 to TRBJ2-3, with TRBD1 matching 7 bases. The chain's CDR3 is CASSDRDVADTQYF. The CDR3 DNA follows: TGTGCCAGCAGCGACAGGGACGTGGCAGATACGCAGTATTTT.